Listed below are T cell receptor beta chains from one sample, sequenced in a study of blood T cell repertoires in COVID-19. Profiling relied on immunoSEQ multiplex PCR, and the TCRdb table lists in-frame clones only, not all of them. The table has 400,000 or so clones, around 87% seen once. The sequenced material came from peripheral blood. These receptors all stem from a human donor in a cohort sampled during active COVID-19. The CDR3 runs from the conserved cysteine through the conserved F or W. The D gene is left open where the match is weak. Clone size, where shown, is once, few, many, or a class for clones that have expanded.

V gene	J gene	D gene	clone size	CDR3 protein	CDR3 DNA
TRBV5-1	TRBJ2-3	TRBD2	.	CASSHPTPTSSTDTQYF	TGCGCCAGCAGCCATCCGACCCCGACTAGCAGCACAGATACGCAGTATTTT
TRBV28	TRBJ2-1	.	.	CASSSKGAGGYNEQFF	TGTGCCAGCAGTTCTAAGGGGGCGGGAGGCTACAATGAGCAGTTCTTC
TRBV30	TRBJ2-1	TRBD2	.	CAWSITSGAAYNEQFF	TGTGCCTGGAGCATAACTAGCGGGGCCGCCTACAATGAGCAGTTCTTC
TRBV2	TRBJ1-2	.	.	CASSVTVYGYTF	TGTGCCAGCAGTGTGACAGTCTATGGCTACACCTTC
TRBV5-1	TRBJ2-3	.	.	CASSLSTSEVDTQYF	TGCGCCAGCAGCTTGAGTACCTCCGAGGTAGATACGCAGTATTTT
TRBV7-9	TRBJ2-3	.	.	CASSLLWSTRADTQYF	TGTGCCAGCAGCTTACTCTGGAGTACCCGCGCAGATACGCAGTATTTT
TRBV19	TRBJ2-3	TRBD2	.	CASRGTSGREDADTQYF	TGTGCCAGTAGGGGGACTAGCGGGAGGGAGGACGCAGATACGCAGTATTTT
TRBV19	TRBJ2-5	TRBD1	.	CASSTLTGGAGETQYF	TGTGCCAGTAGTACATTGACAGGGGGCGCAGGGGAGACCCAGTACTTC
TRBV3-1/TRBV3-2	TRBJ1-2	TRBD1	.	CASSQTRTGQGYTF	TGTGCCAGCAGCCAAACCCGGACAGGGCAGGGCTACACCTTC
TRBV19	TRBJ2-7	.	.	CASSIAYRPTYEQYF	TGTGCCAGTAGTATAGCTTACAGACCTACCTACGAGCAGTACTTC
TRBV7-8	TRBJ2-1	TRBD2	.	CASSLGGLAGVSYNEQFF	TGTGCCAGCAGCTTAGGAGGACTAGCGGGAGTTTCCTACAATGAGCAGTTCTTC
TRBV18	TRBJ2-7	TRBD2	.	CASSPGEGYEQYF	TGTGCCAGCTCACCAGGGGAGGGCTACGAGCAGTACTTC
TRBV5-1	TRBJ2-6	TRBD1	.	CASTYAGGAGANVLTF	TGCGCCAGCACTTACGCAGGGGGCGCTGGGGCCAACGTCCTGACTTTC
TRBV2	TRBJ1-2	.	.	CASSNQMGGGYTF	TGTGCCAGCAGCAATCAAATGGGGGGTGGCTACACCTTC
TRBV7-6	TRBJ2-1	.	.	CASSLSTVESDEQFF	TGTGCCAGCAGCTTAAGTACAGTTGAGTCGGATGAGCAGTTCTTC
TRBV7-9	TRBJ2-2	TRBD2	.	CASSPWTSGRGRAGELFF	TGTGCCAGCAGCCCGTGGACTAGCGGGAGGGGAAGGGCCGGGGAGCTGTTTTTT
TRBV30	TRBJ2-3	TRBD1	.	CAWNQGGNADTQYF	TGTGCCTGGAATCAAGGGGGCAACGCAGATACGCAGTATTTT
TRBV29-1	TRBJ1-2	.	.	CSAGTLYYGYTF	TGCAGCGCCGGGACACTCTACTATGGCTACACCTTC
TRBV28	TRBJ1-2	.	.	CATHQGKRRFHGYTF	TGTGCCACTCACCAGGGGAAACGTCGGTTTCATGGCTACACCTTC
TRBV2	TRBJ1-1	.	.	CATTKEAVDTEAFF	TGTGCCACCACCAAAGAGGCGGTTGACACTGAAGCTTTCTTT
TRBV30	TRBJ1-3	.	once	CAWSLRNTIYF	TGTGCCTGGAGTTTAAGAAACACCATATATTTT
TRBV28	TRBJ2-7	.	.	CASSTPESYEQYF	TGTGCCAGCAGCACGCCGGAGAGCTACGAGCAGTACTTC
TRBV6-5	TRBJ2-7	.	.	CASRAGGGGYEQYF	TGTGCCAGCAGAGCTGGGGGAGGTGGTTACGAGCAGTACTTC
TRBV5-8	TRBJ1-5	.	few	CASSLGRRQPQHF	TGTGCCAGCAGCCTGGGAAGGAGACAGCCCCAGCATTTT
TRBV7-2	TRBJ1-3	.	.	CASSLRALVAGNTIYF	TGTGCCAGCAGCTTAAGAGCCCTGGTAGCTGGAAACACCATATATTTT
TRBV27	TRBJ1-3	TRBD1	.	CASSPRPGQGRVIYF	TGTGCCAGCAGCCCACGTCCGGGACAGGGACGAGTCATATATTTT